The 9 T cell receptor beta chains below all came from one sample that was sequenced in a study of T cell clonality in common variable immunodeficiency. Study results and caveats: Reportedly, TCR beta sequences from common variable immunodeficiency showed fewer deletions and N-nucleotide insertions.

Sequenced by immunoSEQ multiplex PCR; TCRdb stores in-frame clones only, minus some. The sample has 6,500 to 8,500 clones; the top ten hold around 3.8%. No antigen has been assigned to these receptors. Source material: peripheral blood mononuclear cells. Receptor source: a human donor with common variable immunodeficiency.

This CDR3 is CASSLGGGQGTDTQYF. The part of the CDR3 DNA that was read is TGTGCCAGCAGCTTAGGCGGGGGACAGGGGACAGATACG. The chain uses TRBV7-6 and TRBJ2-3; 10 nucleotides line up with TRBD1. The read ends 3 residues shy of where the CDR3 ends; the end is completed using the germline J gene. V lost 1 base and J lost 3; bases outside the gene matches: 4. The V gene's germline CDR1 is SGHVS and CDR2 FNYEAQ. The CDR3 totals 16 residues.

Regarding this clone: The DNA ends 3 residues before the CDR3 does, and the rest of the CDR3 is filled in from the germline J gene. The J gene is TRBJ2-1, the V gene TRBV6-2 or TRBV6-3; no clear D gene. CDR1 is MNHEY, CDR2 SVGEGT, per germline. V lost 2 bases to trimming and J lost 0 bases, with 8 bases between them. CDR3 length: 15 amino acids. The part of the CDR3 DNA that was read is TGTGCCAGCAGTTACGGGCGAAGCTCCTACAATGAG. Translating gives CASSYGRSSYNE. The whole CDR3 protein reads CASSYGRSSYNEQFF.

With regard to this clone: The read halts 3 residues ahead of the CDR3 end, with the missing end drawn from the germline J gene. The rearrangement uses TRBV5-1 and TRBJ2-4; 7 bases map to TRBD2. Germline V gives CDR1 SGHRS, CDR2 YFSETQ. The CDR3 extends over 13 amino acids. The covered CDR3 bases are TGCGCCAGCAGCTTGGGGGAGCGGGGTATT. Its protein is CASSLGERGI. The whole CDR3 region reads CASSLGERGIQYF.

Remarks on this clone: The sequenced fragment ends 3 residues before the CDR3 boundary, so the rest is inferred from the germline J gene. The chain joins TRBV19 to TRBJ1-1; unclear D gene. Trimming took 7 bases from V and 0 from J, leaving 6 bases between them. The germline V gene has CDR1 LNHDA and CDR2 SQIVND (reference sequence). CDR3 size: 12 residues. This CDR3 is CASTYLNTEAFF. CDR3 DNA, as far as it was read: TGTGCCAGTACTTATCTGAACACTGAA.

As regards this clone: The CDR3 extends 3 residues past the end of the read, so its final part is completed from the germline J gene. V is TRBV30 and J is TRBJ2-7, with 8 bases aligning to TRBD1. The CDR3 has 14 amino acids. Germline V CDR1 and CDR2: GTSNPN, SVGIG (reference sequence). The V gene end was trimmed by 4 bases and the J gene end by 3 bases; junction bases not matched to a gene: 8. The covered CDR3 bases are TGTGCCTGGAACCGGGACAGGAGGTTCTACGAG. Translation gives CAWNRDRRFYE. The complete CDR3 sequence is CAWNRDRRFYEQYF.

As regards this clone: Read coverage stops 3 residues before the CDR3 terminus; the germline J gene supplies the remainder. The chain employs TRBV19 and TRBJ1-5; no clear D gene. The CDR3 has 15 amino acids. V was pared by 1 base and J by 0 bases, with 7 bases between. Germline V gene data show CDR1 as LNHDA and CDR2 as SQIVND (reference sequence). CDR3 sequence: CASSIVGYSNQPQHF. CDR3 DNA, as far as it was read: TGTGCCAGTAGTATAGTAGGGTATAGCAATCAGCCC.

A note on this clone: The CDR3 end lies 3 residues beyond the end of the read and is filled in from the germline J gene. The chain combines TRBV2 with TRBJ2-6; a possible D gene is TRBD1 (6 bases). Germline V gene lookup returns CDR1 SNHLY and CDR2 FYNNEI. The V gene lost 4 bases and the J gene lost 4 bases, with 11 bases spanning the gap. The CDR3 is 15 residues long. CDR3 sequence: CASSVRGSGANVLTF. The sequenced part of the CDR3 DNA is TGTGCCAGCAGTGTAAGGGGGTCCGGGGCCAACGTC.

In regard to this clone: The read ends 3 residues shy of where the CDR3 ends; the end is completed using the germline J gene. The chain employs TRBV6-2 or TRBV6-3 and TRBJ2-3; 9 positions agree with TRBD2. This CDR3 is built from 14 residues. CDR1 is MNHEY, CDR2 SVGEGT, per germline. The V gene end was trimmed by 5 bases and the J gene end by 4 bases; junction bases not matched to a gene: 4. This chain's CDR3 is CASSVAGAADTQYF. The CDR3 bases that were read are TGTGCCAGCAGTGTAGCGGGGGCCGCAGATACG.

Concerning this clone: Coverage ceases 3 residues before the CDR3 finishes, and the germline J gene fills in the end. The genes are TRBV5-1 and TRBJ1-2, with a tentative D call TRBD1 (5 bases). V was pared by 6 bases and J by 5 bases, with 14 bases between. Germline assignment: CDR1 SGHRS and CDR2 YFSETQ. This CDR3 comprises 13 residues. CDR3 protein: CASKEAGPYGYTF. The part of the CDR3 DNA that was read is TGCGCCAGCAAGGAGGCAGGGCCGTATGGC.